The 15 T cell receptor beta chains listed next were all sequenced from one sample in a study of shared clonotypes between healthy human individuals. Profiled with immunoSEQ multiplex PCR; TCRdb holds only in-frame clones, not every one. The sample gives some 2,500,000 clones, 93% of which show up once; 0.35% to 0.45% is in the top ten. Sequencing was done on a sample of naive CD4+ T cells from PBMCs. Subset given: CD45RA+ positively selected. Receptor source: a man aged 18 to 30 in good health. Some clones in this sample may be carry-over from other donors' samples.

V is TRBV30 and J is TRBJ1-3; D not resolved. V was clipped by 2 bases and J by 0 bases, with 14 bases between them. Per germline, CDR1 GTSNPN and CDR2 SVGIG (reference sequence). The CDR3 has 16 residues. CDR3 residues: CAWSPPWALSGNTIYF. Here the CDR3 DNA reads TGTGCCTGGAGTCCCCCCTGGGCCCTCTCTGGAAACACCATATATTTT.

The chain carries TRBV19 and TRBJ2-7; the D is unclear. V lost 6 bases and J 0 bases, leaving 18 bases between the germline ends. The CDR3 has 16 residues. CDR1 and CDR2 from the germline V gene are LNHDA and SQIVND (reference sequence). CDR3 sequence (DNA): TGTGCCAGTAGAAATTCCATCCCAAGGAGCTCCTACGAGCAGTACTTC. Protein sequence: CASRNSIPRSSYEQYF. The variable domain in full, with the rest retrieved from reference TRBV19 and TRBJ2-7, is DGGITQSPKYLFRKEGQNVTLSCEQNLNHDAMYWYRQDPGQGLRLIYYSQIVNDFQKGDIAEGYSVSREKKESFPLTVTSAQKNPTAFYLCASRNSIPRSSYEQYFGPGTRLTVT.

This chain joins TRBV27 and TRBJ2-1, with 12 bases that match TRBD2. The CDR3 consists of 18 residues. V was clipped by 4 bases and J by 0 bases; unmatched bases: 7. Germline V gene lookup returns CDR1 MNHEY and CDR2 SMNVEV (reference sequence). CDR3 residues: CASSSGLAGWSSYNEQFF. CDR3 nucleotide sequence: TGTGCCAGCAGTTCAGGACTAGCGGGATGGAGCTCCTACAATGAGCAGTTCTTC.

The table lists this clone with a few counts. The rearrangement joins TRBV10-3 to TRBJ1-5, with a weak D call TRBD1 (5 bases). V shed 2 bases and J shed 6 bases, with 11 bases lying between them. The CDR3 runs to 14 residues. Germline V gene lookup returns CDR1 ENHRY and CDR2 SYGVKD. Here the CDR3 DNA reads TGTGCCATCAGTGAGGCAGTGGGACGTCAGCCCCAGCATTTT. It yields the protein CAISEAVGRQPQHF.

A note on this clone: Other DNA variants within this sample encode the same CDR3. This chain uses TRBV6-5 with TRBJ1-3; 10 nucleotides align to TRBD1. Germline assignment: CDR1 MNHEY and CDR2 SVGAGI. The CDR3 length is 15 residues. The ends lost 5 bases at V and 2 bases at J; junction bases unmatched: 3. In DNA, the CDR3 is TGTGCCAGCAGTCTTGACAGGGGGCCTGGAAACACCATATATTTT. Residues: CASSLDRGPGNTIYF.

This chain joins TRBV5-4 and TRBJ2-7; D remains unclear. The CDR3 has 13 residues. CDR1 is SGHNT, CDR2 YYREEE, per germline (reference sequence). Between the trimmed V and J ends, which lost 0 bases and 0 bases, there was a span of 4 bases. DNA for the CDR3: TGTGCCAGCAGCTTGGCCAGCTCCTACGAGCAGTACTTC. Translation gives CASSLASSYEQYF.

The chain links TRBV6-1 to TRBJ2-3, with 12 bases matching TRBD2. Germline values: CDR1 MNHNS, CDR2 SASEGT. V shed 9 bases, J shed 4 bases, and the junction held 8 bases outside the gene matches. This CDR3 spans 15 amino acids. CDR3 residues: CASALAGGGPDTQYF. CDR3 DNA: TGTGCCAGTGCCCTAGCGGGAGGGGGCCCAGATACGCAGTATTTT.

The CDR3 reads CSAGVNTEAFF. DNA for the CDR3: TGCAGTGCTGGAGTGAACACTGAAGCTTTCTTT. This chain connects TRBV20-1 to TRBJ1-1; no definite D call. CDR3 size: 11 residues. The V and J ends lost 5 bases and 0 bases respectively, with 4 bases between them. CDR1 is DFQATT and CDR2 is SNEGSKA in the germline V gene (reference sequence).

This chain uses TRBV7-3 with TRBJ2-2; 9 bases are shared with TRBD1. The CDR3 is 15 amino acids. CDR1 SGHTA and CDR2 FQGTGA come from the germline V gene. J gave up 5 bases and V 4 bases, and 5 bases lay outside the gene matches. The CDR3 sequence is CASSSGTGRTGELFF. CDR3 DNA: TGTGCCAGCAGCTCAGGGACAGGGCGGACCGGGGAGCTGTTTTTT. Supplemented by reference TRBV7-3 and TRBJ2-2, the full variable domain reads GAGVSQTPSNKVTEKGKYVELRCDPISGHTALYWYRQSLGQGPEFLIYFQGTGAADDSGLPNDRFFAVRPEGSVSTLKIQRTERGDSAVYLCASSSGTGRTGELFFGEGSRLTVL.

V gene TRBV19 combines with J gene TRBJ2-7; 13 bases fit TRBD2. V lost 4 bases to trimming and J lost 0 bases; unmatched junction nucleotides: 15. The germline gives CDR1 LNHDA, CDR2 SQIVND (reference sequence). The CDR3 totals 20 residues. CDR3 amino acids: CASSTRRTSGSPLRSYEQYF. DNA for the CDR3: TGTGCCAGTAGTACCCGCCGGACTAGCGGGAGCCCCCTTCGCTCCTACGAGCAGTACTTC.

This chain uses TRBV5-1 with TRBJ2-6, with 7 bases fitting TRBD1. The CDR3 has 18 amino acids. The germline gives CDR1 SGHRS, CDR2 YFSETQ. V shed 5 bases and J 0 bases; nucleotides not matched to a gene: 11. This CDR3 reads CASRPRDSTFSGANVLTF. The CDR3 DNA reads as TGCGCCAGCAGACCACGGGACAGTACCTTCTCTGGGGCCAACGTCCTGACTTTC.

This chain's CDR3 is CSVGRSAGTHNEQFF. The CDR3 DNA sequence: TGCAGCGTTGGTCGAAGCGCGGGGACCCACAATGAGCAGTTCTTC. The chain employs TRBV29-1 and TRBJ2-1; tentatively, D is TRBD2 (6 bases). This CDR3 contains 15 residues. CDR1 and CDR2 (germline): SQVTM, ANQGSEA. V lost 4 bases and J lost 5, with 18 bases in between.

This chain joins TRBV5-4 and TRBJ2-2; D not resolved. In germline, CDR1 is SGHNT, CDR2 YYREEE (reference sequence). V dropped 1 base and J dropped 0 bases, with 4 bases sitting between them. This CDR3 region has 14 residues. CDR3 residues: CASSLTANTGELFF. DNA for the CDR3: TGTGCCAGCAGCTTGACAGCGAACACCGGGGAGCTGTTTTTT.

This chain uses TRBV5-1 with TRBJ2-2; D is perhaps TRBD1 or TRBD2 (5 bases each). The V end lost 5 bases, the J end lost 7 bases, and 18 bases lay between the germline ends. Germline V gene lookup returns CDR1 SGHRS and CDR2 YFSETQ. CDR3 length: 15 amino acids. CDR3 loop: CASSSPGPRIGELFF. CDR3 DNA: TGCGCCAGCAGTTCACCGGGACCGCGTATCGGGGAGCTGTTTTTT.

This rearrangement joins TRBV5-1 to TRBJ1-2; D might be TRBD1 (6 bases). Between the trimmed V and J ends, which lost 4 bases and 7 bases, there was a span of 26 bases. Looked up from germline, CDR1 is SGHRS and CDR2 is YFSETQ. CDR3 size: 17 residues. CDR3 bases: TGCGCCAGCAGCCCGATGACATTGGGGGGCGGAGGTAGTGGCTACACCTTC. Its protein is CASSPMTLGGGGSGYTF.